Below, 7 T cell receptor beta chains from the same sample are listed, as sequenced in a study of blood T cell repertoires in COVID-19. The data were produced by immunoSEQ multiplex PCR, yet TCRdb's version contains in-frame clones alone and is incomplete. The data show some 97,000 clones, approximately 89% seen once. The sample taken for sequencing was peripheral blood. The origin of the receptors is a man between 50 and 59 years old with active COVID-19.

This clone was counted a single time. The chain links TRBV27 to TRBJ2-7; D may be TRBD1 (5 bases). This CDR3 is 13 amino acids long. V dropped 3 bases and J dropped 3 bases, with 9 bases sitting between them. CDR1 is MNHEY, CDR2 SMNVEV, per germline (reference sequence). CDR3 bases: TGTGCCAGCAGTTTTCATACAGGCTACGAGCAGTACTTC. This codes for CASSFHTGYEQYF.

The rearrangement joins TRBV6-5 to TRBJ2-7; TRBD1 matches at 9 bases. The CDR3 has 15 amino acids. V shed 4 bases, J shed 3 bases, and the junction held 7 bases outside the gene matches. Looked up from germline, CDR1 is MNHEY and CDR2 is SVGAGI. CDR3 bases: TGTGCCAGCAGTTCCTCCGGGACAGGGCGCTACGAGCAGTACTTC. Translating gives CASSSSGTGRYEQYF.

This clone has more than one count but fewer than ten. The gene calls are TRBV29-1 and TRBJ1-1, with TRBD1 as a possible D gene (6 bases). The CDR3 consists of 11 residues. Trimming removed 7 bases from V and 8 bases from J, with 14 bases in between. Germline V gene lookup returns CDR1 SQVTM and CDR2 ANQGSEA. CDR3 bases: TGCAGCGCCTCAACAGGGTCCGAAGCTTTCTTT. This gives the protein CSASTGSEAFF.

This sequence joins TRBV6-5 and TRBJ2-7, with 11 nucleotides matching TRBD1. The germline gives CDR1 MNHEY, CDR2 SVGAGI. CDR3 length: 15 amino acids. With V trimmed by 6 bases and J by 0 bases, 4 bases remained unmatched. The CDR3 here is CASRPGTGGSYEQYV. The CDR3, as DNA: TGTGCCAGCAGACCCGGGACAGGGGGCTCCTACGAGCAGTACGTC.

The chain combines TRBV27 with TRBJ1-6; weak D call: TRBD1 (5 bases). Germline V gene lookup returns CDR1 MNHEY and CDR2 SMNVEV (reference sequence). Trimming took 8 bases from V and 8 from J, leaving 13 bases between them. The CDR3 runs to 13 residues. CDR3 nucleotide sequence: TGTGCCAGCCGGGCAGGGTTTGATTCACCCCTCCACTTT. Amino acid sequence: CASRAGFDSPLHF.

CDR3 loop: CTSSQDRSGTSSYEQYF. CDR3 nucleotides: TGCACCAGCAGCCAAGACAGAAGCGGGACTAGCTCCTACGAGCAGTACTTC. V usage is TRBV1 and J usage is TRBJ2-7; TRBD2, as called in the table, went unchecked against the DNA. TRBV1 is assigned pseudogene status. This CDR3 comprises 17 residues.

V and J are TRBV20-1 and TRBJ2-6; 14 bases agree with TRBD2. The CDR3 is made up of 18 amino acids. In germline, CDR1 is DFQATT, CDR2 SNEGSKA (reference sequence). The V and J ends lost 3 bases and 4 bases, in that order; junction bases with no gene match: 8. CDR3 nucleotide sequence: TGCAGTGCTAGTGCTCCGGGACTAGCGGGAGAGGGGGCCAACGTCCTGACTTTC. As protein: CSASAPGLAGEGANVLTF.